This entry features one T cell receptor (beta chain) sequence. Its antigen is not identified. The source of the sample is a study of CD8 T cells in ankylosing spondylitis. Germline loops: CDR1 MNHNS, CDR2 SASEGT. The CDR3 is 16 residues long. The germline V and J ends were trimmed by 2 bases and 4 bases, with 17 bases remaining between them. Findings of the study overall: Ankylosing spondylitis blood seemed to carry a telltale TCR beta motif made of seven or eight highly homologous variants.

Library preparation for TCR beta used quantitative 5'-RACE with molecular barcodes. TCRdb redid the calling of the 5' RACE reads with MiXCR, one entry per CDR3 protein. The sample gives over 600,000 distinct CDR3 sequences, roughly 19% of which show up once; about a fifth is in the top ten. The TCR was taken from a male donor with ankylosing spondylitis. The chain combines TRBV6-1 with TRBJ2-5, with TRBD2 as a possible D gene (7 bases). The material sequenced was blood, either unsorted or a sorted T cell fraction (not recorded which). CDR3 region: CASSENVGGRRETQYF. CDR3 in DNA: TGTGCCAGCAGTGAAAATGTGGGGGGGCGGCGAGAGACCCAGTACTTC.